This T cell receptor beta chain derives from a study of early T cells in non-severe SARS-CoV-2 infection. About the study: It was bulk RNA from unsorted whole blood that was sequenced, and the chains were unpaired.

There are 13 residues in the CDR3. The V end lost 0 bases, the J end lost 4 bases, and 7 bases lay between the germline ends. Germline CDR1 is ENHRY and CDR2 is SYGVKD. Study results and caveats: Reliance on VDJdb matching favored anti-spike CD8 responses; private and CD4 specificities were missed.

Separate cDNA molecules each had unique molecular identifiers attached to them. MiXCR, applied by TCRdb to the 5' RACE reads, yields one record per CDR3 protein. The table has roughly 35,000 distinct CDR3 sequences, 6% to 8.5% seen once; the top ten hold about 4%. This clonotype was counted at least ten times. Its antigen is unknown. The specimen was whole blood. The gene calls are TRBV10-3 and TRBJ2-7, with D uncertain. The TCR comes from an adult who was a healthcare worker with PCR-confirmed SARS-CoV-2 infection or an uninfected control (not recorded which). CDR3 bases: TGTGCCATCAGTGAGTCTTTATTTTACGAGCAGTACTTC. Translating gives CAISESLFYEQYF.